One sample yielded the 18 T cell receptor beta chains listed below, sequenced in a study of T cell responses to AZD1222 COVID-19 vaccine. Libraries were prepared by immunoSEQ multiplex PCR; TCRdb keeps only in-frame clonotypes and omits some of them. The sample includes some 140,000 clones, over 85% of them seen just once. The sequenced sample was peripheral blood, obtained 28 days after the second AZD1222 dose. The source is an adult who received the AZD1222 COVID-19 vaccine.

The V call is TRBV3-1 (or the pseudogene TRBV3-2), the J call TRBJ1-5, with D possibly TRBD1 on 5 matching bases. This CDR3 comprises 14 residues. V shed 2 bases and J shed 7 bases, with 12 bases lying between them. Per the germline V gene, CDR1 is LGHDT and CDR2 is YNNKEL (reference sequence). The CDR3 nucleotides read TGTGCCAGCAGCCAAACGGGGACTCAACAGCCCCAGCATTTT. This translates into CASSQTGTQQPQHF.

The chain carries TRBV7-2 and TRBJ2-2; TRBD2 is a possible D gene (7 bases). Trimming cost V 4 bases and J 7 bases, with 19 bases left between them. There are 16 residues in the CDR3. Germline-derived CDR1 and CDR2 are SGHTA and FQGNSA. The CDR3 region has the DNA TGTGCCAGCAGCTCACGTCCAATAGGGGGGGTCGGGGAGCTGTTTTTT. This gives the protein CASSSRPIGGVGELFF.

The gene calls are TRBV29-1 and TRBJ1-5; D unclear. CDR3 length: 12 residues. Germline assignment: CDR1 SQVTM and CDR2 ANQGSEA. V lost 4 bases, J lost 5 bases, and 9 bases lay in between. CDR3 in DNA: TGCAGCGTTGGGGCGGGAGATCAGCCCCAGCATTTT. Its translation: CSVGAGDQPQHF. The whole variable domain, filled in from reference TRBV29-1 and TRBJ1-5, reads SAVISQKPSRDICQRGTSLTIQCQVDSQVTMMFWYRQQPGQSLTLIATANQGSEATYESGFVIDKFPISRPNLTFSTLTVSNMSPEDSSIYLCSVGAGDQPQHFGDGTRLSIL.

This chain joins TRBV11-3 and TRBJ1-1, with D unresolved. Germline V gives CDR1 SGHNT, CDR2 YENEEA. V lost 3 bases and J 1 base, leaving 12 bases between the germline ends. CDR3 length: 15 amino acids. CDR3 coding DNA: TGTGCCAGCAGCTTGGGCCCGGCCAAGAACACTGAAGCTTTCTTT. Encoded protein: CASSLGPAKNTEAFF. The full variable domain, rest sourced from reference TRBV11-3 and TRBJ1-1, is EAGVVQSPRYKIIEKKQPVAFWCNPISGHNTLYWYLQNLGQGPELLIRYENEEAVDDSQLPKDRFSAERLKGVDSTLKIQPAELGDSAVYLCASSLGPAKNTEAFFGQGTRLTVV.

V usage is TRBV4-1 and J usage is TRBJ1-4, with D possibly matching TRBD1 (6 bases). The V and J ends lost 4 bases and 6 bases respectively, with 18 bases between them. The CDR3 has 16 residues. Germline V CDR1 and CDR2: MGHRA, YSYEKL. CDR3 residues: CASSREFREGDEKLFF. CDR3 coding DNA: TGCGCCAGCAGCCGGGAGTTTAGAGAGGGGGATGAAAAACTGTTTTTT.

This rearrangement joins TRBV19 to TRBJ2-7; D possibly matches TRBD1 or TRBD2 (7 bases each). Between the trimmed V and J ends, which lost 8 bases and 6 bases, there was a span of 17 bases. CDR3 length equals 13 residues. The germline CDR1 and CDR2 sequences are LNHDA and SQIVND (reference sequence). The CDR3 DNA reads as TGTGCCAGTGGTCAGGGGGGGGCCTTCGAGCAGTACTTC. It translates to CASGQGGAFEQYF.

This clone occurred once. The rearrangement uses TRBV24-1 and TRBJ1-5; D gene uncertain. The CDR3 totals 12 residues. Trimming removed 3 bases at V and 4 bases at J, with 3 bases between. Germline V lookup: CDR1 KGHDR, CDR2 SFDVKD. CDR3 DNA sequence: TGTGCCACCAGTGATACGAATCAGCCCCAGCATTTT. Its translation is CATSDTNQPQHF.

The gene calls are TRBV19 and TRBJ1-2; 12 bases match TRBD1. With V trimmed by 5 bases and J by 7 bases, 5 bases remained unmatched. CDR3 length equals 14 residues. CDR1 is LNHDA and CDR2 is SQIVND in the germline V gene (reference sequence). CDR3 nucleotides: TGTGCCAGTAGTTACCGGGACAGGGGGCCTGGCTACACCTTC. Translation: CASSYRDRGPGYTF.

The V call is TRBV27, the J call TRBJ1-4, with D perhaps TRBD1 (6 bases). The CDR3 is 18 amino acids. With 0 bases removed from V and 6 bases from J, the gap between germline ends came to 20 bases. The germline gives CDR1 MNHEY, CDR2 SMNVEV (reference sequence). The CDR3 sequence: CASSLSPTGPGGDEKLFF. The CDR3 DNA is TGTGCCAGCAGTTTATCCCCGACAGGCCCGGGAGGGGATGAAAAACTGTTTTTT.

The CDR3 DNA reads as TGTGCCAGCAGCTTAGGGGCAGGGACGGGCTACACCTTC. It specifies CASSLGAGTGYTF. The chain is built from TRBV11-2 and TRBJ1-2, with D tentatively TRBD1 (5 bases). This CDR3 is 13 amino acids long. Germline V lookup: CDR1 SGHAT, CDR2 FQNNGV. V was pared by 1 base and J by 8 bases, with 11 bases between.

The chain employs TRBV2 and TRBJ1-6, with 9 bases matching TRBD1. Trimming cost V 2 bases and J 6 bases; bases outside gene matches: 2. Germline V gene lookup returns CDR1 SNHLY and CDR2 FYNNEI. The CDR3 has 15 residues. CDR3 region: CASSEQDRGNSPLHF. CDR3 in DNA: TGTGCCAGCAGTGAACAGGACAGGGGTAATTCACCCCTCCACTTT.

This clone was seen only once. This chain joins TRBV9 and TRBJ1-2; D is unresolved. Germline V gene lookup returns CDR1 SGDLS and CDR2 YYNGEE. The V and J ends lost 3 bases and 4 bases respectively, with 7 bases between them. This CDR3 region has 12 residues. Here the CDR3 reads CASSDPFYGYTF. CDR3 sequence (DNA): TGTGCCAGCAGCGACCCGTTCTATGGCTACACCTTC.

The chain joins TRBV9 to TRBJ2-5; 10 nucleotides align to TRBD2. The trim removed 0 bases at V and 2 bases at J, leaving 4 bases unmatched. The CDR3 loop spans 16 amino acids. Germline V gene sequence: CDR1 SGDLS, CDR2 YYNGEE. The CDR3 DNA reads TGTGCCAGCAGCGTAGCTACGACTAGCGGGCAAGAGACCCAGTACTTC. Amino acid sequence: CASSVATTSGQETQYF.

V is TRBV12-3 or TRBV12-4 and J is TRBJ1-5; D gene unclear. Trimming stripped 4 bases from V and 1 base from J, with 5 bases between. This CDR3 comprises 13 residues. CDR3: CASSWESNQPQHF. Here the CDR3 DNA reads TGTGCCAGCAGTTGGGAAAGCAATCAGCCCCAGCATTTT.

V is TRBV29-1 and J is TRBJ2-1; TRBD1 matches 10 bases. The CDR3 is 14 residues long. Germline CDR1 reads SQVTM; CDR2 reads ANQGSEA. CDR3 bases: TGCAGTCGGCCGGGACAGGGGAAATTGAATGAGCAGTTCTTC. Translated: CSRPGQGKLNEQFF.

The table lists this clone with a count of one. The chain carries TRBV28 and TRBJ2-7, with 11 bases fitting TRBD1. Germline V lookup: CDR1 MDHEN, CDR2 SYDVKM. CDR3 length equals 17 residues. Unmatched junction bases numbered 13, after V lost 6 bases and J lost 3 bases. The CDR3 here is CASRTFLGQGENYEQYF. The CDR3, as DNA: TGTGCCAGCAGGACCTTCCTGGGACAGGGGGAGAACTACGAGCAGTACTTC.

The DNA for the CDR3 is TGTGCCAGCAGCAGGACAGCAAATACTGTCGGGGAGCTGTTTTTT. As protein: CASSRTANTVGELFF. The rearrangement joins TRBV11-3 to TRBJ2-2, with D maybe TRBD1 (6 bases). With 5 bases removed from V and 7 bases from J, the gap between germline ends came to 17 bases. Germline V gene data show CDR1 as SGHNT and CDR2 as YENEEA. CDR3 length: 15 amino acids.

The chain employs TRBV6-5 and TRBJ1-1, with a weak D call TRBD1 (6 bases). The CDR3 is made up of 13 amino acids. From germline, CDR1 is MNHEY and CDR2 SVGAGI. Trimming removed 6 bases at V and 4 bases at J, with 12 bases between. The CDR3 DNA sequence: TGTGCCAGCAGCCGACAGGTTGCCACTGAAGCTTTCTTT. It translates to CASSRQVATEAFF.